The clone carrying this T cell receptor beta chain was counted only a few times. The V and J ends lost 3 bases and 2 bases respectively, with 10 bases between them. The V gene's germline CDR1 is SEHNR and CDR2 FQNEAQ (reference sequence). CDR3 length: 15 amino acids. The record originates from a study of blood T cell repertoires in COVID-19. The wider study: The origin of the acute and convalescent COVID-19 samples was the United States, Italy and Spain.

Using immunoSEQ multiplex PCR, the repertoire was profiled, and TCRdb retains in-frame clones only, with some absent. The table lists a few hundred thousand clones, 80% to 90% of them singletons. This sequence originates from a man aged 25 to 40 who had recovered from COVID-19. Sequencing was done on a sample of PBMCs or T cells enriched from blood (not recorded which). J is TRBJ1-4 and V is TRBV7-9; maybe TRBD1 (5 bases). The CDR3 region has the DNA TGTGCCAGCAGCTTTTTCGGGGGTACTAATGAAAAACTGTTTTTT. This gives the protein CASSFFGGTNEKLFF.